This T cell receptor (beta chain) emerged from a study of CD8+ T cells in alopecia areata. As the sequencing template, cDNA was produced by extracting RNA and reverse transcribing it. TCRdb's table, derived via immunoSEQ multiplex PCR, lists solely in-frame clones and lacks some. This table has roughly 190,000 clones, 60% to 70% appearing once. Trimming took off 3 bases at V and 12 bases at J, with 11 bases between the two ends. CDR1 KGHSH and CDR2 LQKENI come from the germline V gene. CDR3 size: 11 residues. Regarding this clone: Its cognate antigen is unknown.

Treatment given: oral pan-JAK inhibitor, 5-10 mg twice daily. Findings and limits, study-wide: Clonality in lesional scalp, especially alopecia totalis/universalis, exceeded that of normal scalp.

Sequences were derived from CD4+ T cells sorted from blood, sampled at week 4, from a patient treated with tofacitinib. The source of this sequence is a human donor with alopecia areata. The chain employs TRBV18 and TRBJ2-5; D possibly matches TRBD1 or TRBD2 (6 bases each). CDR3 in DNA: TGTGCCAGCTCACCCAACAGGGAGGAGTACTTC. Translated: CASSPNREEYF.